This TCR beta chain was retrieved from a study of T cell responses to AZD1222 COVID-19 vaccine. Notes on the study in general: The study found Spike-specific TCR breadth and depth rose after two AZD1222 doses. Sampling captured repertoires only after the peak T cell response. Clonal diversity was possibly underestimated; the donors were predominantly white British and more often female. Of spike-specific TCRs, nearly half reportedly target regions left unmutated in variants.

The CDR3 is 13 residues long. Trimming left V 5 bases short and J 7 bases short, with 14 bases between. Per germline, CDR1 MNHEY and CDR2 SMNVEV (reference sequence). The assay was immunoSEQ multiplex PCR, and TCRdb's table has in-frame clones only and misses some. The sample includes approximately 110,000 clones, 88% seen only once; the top ten take 9% to 9.5%. For this clone: Antigen: not known.

This clonotype was obtained from an adult in good health. The chain carries TRBV27 and TRBJ1-1, with TRBD1 as a possible D gene (6 bases). This specimen was peripheral blood, taken on day 0 of AZD1222 vaccination. DNA of the CDR3: TGTGCCAGCAGTCCCCGACAGGTGGGTGAAGCTTTCTTT. This translates into CASSPRQVGEAFF.